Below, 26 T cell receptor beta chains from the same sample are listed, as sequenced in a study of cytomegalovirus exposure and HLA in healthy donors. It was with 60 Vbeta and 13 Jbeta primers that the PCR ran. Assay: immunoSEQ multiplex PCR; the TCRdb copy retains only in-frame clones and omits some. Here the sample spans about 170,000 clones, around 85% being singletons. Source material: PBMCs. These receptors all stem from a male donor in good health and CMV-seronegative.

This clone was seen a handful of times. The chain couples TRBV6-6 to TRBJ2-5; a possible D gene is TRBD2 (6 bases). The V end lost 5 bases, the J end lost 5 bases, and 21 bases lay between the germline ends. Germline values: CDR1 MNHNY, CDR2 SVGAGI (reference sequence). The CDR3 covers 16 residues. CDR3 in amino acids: CASSQPSRGGLETQYF. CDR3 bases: TGTGCCAGCAGTCAACCTTCGAGGGGAGGCTTGGAGACCCAGTACTTC.

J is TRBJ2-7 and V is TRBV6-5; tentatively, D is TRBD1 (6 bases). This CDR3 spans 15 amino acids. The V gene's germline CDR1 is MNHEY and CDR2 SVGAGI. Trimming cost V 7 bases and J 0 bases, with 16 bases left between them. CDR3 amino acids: CASTPTGPSSYEQYF. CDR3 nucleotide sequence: TGTGCCAGCACCCCCACAGGGCCTAGCTCCTACGAGCAGTACTTC.

Written as DNA, the CDR3 is TGTGCCAGCAGCGGGGACTTGAACATTCAGTACTTC. The encoded protein is CASSGDLNIQYF. The chain employs TRBV6-5 and TRBJ2-4, with D possibly matching TRBD2 (6 bases). V was cut by 6 bases and J by 7 bases, with 10 bases left in between. The germline gives CDR1 MNHEY, CDR2 SVGAGI. CDR3 length equals 12 residues.

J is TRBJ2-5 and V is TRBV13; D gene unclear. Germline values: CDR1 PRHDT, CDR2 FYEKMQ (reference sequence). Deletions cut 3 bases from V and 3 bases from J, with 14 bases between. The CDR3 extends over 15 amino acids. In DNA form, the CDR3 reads TGTGCCAGCAGCTTCGCCCCGAGAGCAAAAGAGACCCAGTACTTC. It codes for CASSFAPRAKETQYF.

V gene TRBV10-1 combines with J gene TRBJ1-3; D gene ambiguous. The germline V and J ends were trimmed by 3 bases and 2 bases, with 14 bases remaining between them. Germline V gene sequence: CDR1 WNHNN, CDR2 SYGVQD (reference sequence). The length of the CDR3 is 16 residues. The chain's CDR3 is CASSDPSVPPGNTIYF. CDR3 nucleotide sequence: TGCGCCAGCAGTGACCCCTCGGTTCCCCCTGGAAACACCATATATTTT.

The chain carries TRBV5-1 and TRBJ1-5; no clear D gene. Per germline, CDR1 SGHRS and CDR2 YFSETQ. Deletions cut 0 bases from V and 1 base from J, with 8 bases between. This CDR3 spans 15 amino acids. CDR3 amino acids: CASSLDFGSNQPQHF. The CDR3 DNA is TGCGCCAGCAGCTTGGATTTTGGCAGCAATCAGCCCCAGCATTTT.

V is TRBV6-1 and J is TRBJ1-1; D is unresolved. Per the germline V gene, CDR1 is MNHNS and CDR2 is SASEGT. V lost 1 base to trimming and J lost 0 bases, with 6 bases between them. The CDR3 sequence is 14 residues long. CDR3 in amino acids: CASSEGSMNTEAFF. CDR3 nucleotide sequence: TGTGCCAGCAGTGAAGGCAGTATGAACACTGAAGCTTTCTTT.

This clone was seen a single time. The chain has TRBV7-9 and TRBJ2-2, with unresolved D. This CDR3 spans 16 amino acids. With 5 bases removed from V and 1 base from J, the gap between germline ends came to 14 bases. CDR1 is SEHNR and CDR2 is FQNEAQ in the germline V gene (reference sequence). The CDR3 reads CASSLFSSLNTGELFF. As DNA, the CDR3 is TGTGCCAGCAGCCTATTTTCTAGTCTGAACACCGGGGAGCTGTTTTTT. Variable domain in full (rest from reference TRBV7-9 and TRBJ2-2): DTGVSQNPRHKITKRGQNVTFRCDPISEHNRLYWYRQTLGQGPEFLTYFQNEAQLEKSRLLSDRFSAERPKGSFSTLEIQRTEQGDSAMYLCASSLFSSLNTGELFFGEGSRLTVL.

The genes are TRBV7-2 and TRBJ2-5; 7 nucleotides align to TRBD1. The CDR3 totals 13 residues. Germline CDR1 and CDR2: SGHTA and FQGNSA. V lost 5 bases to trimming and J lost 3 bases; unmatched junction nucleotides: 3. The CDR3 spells CASSRGQKETQYF. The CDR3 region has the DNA TGTGCCAGCAGCCGGGGACAGAAAGAGACCCAGTACTTC.

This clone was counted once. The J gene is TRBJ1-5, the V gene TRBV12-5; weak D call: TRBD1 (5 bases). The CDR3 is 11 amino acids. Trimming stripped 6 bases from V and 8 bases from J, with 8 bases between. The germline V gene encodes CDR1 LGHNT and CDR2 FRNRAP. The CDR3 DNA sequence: TGTGCTAGTGGCCCCAGGGAGCCCCAGCATTTT. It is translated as CASGPREPQHF.

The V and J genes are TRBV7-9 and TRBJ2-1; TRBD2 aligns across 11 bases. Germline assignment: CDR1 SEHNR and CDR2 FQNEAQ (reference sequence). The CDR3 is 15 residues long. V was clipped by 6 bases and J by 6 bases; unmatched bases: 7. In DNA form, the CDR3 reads TGTGCCAGCAGAACTCTAGCGGGGGGCTTCAATGAGCAGTTCTTC. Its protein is CASRTLAGGFNEQFF. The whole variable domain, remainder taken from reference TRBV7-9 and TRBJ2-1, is DTGVSQNPRHKITKRGQNVTFRCDPISEHNRLYWYRQTLGQGPEFLTYFQNEAQLEKSRLLSDRFSAERPKGSFSTLEIQRTEQGDSAMYLCASRTLAGGFNEQFFGPGTRLTVL.

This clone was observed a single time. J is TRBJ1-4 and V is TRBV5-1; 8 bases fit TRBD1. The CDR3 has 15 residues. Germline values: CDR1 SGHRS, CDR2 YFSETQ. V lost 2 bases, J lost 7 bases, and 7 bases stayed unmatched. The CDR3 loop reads CASSLETGAGEKLFF. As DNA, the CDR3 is TGCGCCAGCAGCTTAGAGACAGGGGCCGGTGAAAAACTGTTTTTT.

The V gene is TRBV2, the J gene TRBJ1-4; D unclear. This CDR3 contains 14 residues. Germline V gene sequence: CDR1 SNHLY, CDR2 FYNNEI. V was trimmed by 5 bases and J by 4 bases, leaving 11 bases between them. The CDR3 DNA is TGTGCCAGCAGTCCCGGTGCCTATAATGAAAAACTGTTTTTT. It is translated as CASSPGAYNEKLFF.

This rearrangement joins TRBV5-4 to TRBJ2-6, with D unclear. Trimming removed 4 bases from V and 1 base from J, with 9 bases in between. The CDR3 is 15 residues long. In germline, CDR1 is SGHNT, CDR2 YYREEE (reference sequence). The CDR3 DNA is TGTGCCAGCAGCGAACGGAGATCTGGGGCCAACGTCCTGACTTTC. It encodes CASSERRSGANVLTF.

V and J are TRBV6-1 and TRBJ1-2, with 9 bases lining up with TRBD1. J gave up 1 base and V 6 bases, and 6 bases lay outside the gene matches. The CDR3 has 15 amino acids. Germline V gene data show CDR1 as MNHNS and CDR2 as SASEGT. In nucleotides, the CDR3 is TGTGCCAGCAGCAGACAGGGGGTAGTTAACTATGGCTACACCTTC. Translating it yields CASSRQGVVNYGYTF.

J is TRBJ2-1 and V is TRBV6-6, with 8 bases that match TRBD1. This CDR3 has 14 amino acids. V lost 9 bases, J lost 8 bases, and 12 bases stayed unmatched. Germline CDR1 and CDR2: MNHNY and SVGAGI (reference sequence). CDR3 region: CASSPGGGRDEQFF. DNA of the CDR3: TGTGCCAGTTCTCCAGGGGGCGGTAGGGATGAGCAGTTCTTC.

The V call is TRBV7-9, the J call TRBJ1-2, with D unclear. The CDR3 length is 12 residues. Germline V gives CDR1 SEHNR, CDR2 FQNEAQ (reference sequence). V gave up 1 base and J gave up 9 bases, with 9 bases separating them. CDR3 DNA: TGTGCCAGCAGCTTAGAGACACGCCGCTACACCTTC. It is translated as CASSLETRRYTF.

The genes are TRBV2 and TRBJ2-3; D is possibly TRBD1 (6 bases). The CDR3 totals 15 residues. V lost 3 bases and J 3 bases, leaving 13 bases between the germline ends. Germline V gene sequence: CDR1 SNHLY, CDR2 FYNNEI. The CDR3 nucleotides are TGTGCCAGCAGTGATTGGACAGAGCTGACAGATACGCAGTATTTT. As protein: CASSDWTELTDTQYF. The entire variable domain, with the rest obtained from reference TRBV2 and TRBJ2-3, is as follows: EPEVTQTPSHQVTQMGQEVILRCVPISNHLYFYWYRQILGQKVEFLVSFYNNEISEKSEIFDDQFSVERPDGSNFTLKIRSTKLEDSAMYFCASSDWTELTDTQYFGPGTRLTVL.

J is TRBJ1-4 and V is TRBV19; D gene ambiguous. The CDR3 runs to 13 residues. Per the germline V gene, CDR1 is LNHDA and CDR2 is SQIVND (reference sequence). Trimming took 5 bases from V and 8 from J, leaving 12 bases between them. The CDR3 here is CASSFRAREKLFF. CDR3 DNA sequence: TGTGCCAGTAGTTTCCGAGCACGGGAAAAACTGTTTTTT.

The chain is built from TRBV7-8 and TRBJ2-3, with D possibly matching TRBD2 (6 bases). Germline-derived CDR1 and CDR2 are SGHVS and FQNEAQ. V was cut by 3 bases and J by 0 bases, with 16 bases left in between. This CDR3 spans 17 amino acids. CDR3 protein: CASSFRMRGTSTDTQYF. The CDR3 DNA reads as TGTGCCAGCAGCTTTCGCATGAGAGGGACTAGCACAGATACGCAGTATTTT. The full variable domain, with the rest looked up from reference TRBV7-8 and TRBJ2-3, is GAGVSQSPRYKVAKRGQDVALRCDPISGHVSLFWYQQALGQGPEFLTYFQNEAQLDKSGLPSDRFFAERPEGSVSTLKIQRTQQEDSAVYLCASSFRMRGTSTDTQYFGPGTRLTVL.

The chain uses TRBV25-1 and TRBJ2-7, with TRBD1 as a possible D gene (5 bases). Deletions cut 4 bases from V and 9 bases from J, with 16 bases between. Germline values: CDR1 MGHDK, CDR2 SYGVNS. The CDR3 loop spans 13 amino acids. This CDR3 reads CASSGLNAGWQYF. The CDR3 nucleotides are TGTGCCAGCAGTGGCCTTAACGCAGGGTGGCAGTACTTC.

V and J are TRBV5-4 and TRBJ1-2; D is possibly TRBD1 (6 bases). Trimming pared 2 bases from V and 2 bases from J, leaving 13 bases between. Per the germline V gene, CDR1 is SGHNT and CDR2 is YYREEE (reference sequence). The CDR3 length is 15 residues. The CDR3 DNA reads TGTGCCAGCAGCTTAGGCGACAGGACGAACTATGGCTACACCTTC. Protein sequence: CASSLGDRTNYGYTF. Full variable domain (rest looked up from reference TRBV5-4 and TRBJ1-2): ETGVTQSPTHLIKTRGQQVTLRCSSQSGHNTVSWYQQALGQGPQFIFQYYREEENGRGNFPPRFSGLQFPNYSSELNVNALELDDSALYLCASSLGDRTNYGYTFGSGTRLTVV.

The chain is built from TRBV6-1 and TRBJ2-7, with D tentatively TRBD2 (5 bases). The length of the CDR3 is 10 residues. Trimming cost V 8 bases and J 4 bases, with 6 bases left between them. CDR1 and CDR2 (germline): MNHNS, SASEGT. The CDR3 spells CASRGYEQYF. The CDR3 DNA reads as TGTGCCAGCCGGGGTTACGAGCAGTACTTC.

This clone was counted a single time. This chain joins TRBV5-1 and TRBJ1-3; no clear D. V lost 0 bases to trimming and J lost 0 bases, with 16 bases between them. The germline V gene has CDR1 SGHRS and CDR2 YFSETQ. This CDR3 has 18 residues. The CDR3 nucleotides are TGCGCCAGCAGCTTGGGGGGAGCGGAGGGAAACTCTGGAAACACCATATATTTT. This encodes CASSLGGAEGNSGNTIYF.

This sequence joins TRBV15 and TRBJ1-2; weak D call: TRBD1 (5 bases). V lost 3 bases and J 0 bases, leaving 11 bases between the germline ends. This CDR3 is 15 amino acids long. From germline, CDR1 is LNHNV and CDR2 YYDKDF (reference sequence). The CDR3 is CATSSGAAANYGYTF. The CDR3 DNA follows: TGTGCCACCAGCAGTGGGGCAGCCGCTAACTATGGCTACACCTTC. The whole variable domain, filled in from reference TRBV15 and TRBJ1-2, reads DAMVIQNPRYQVTQFGKPVTLSCSQTLNHNVMYWYQQKSSQAPKLLFHYYDKDFNNEADTPDNFQSRRPNTSFCFLDIRSPGLGDTAMYLCATSSGAAANYGYTFGSGTRLTVV.

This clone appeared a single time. CDR3 region: CASRTTGDTEAFF. The CDR3 DNA is TGCGCCAGCAGGACTACAGGGGACACTGAAGCTTTCTTT. The chain combines TRBV5-1 with TRBJ1-1; 7 positions match TRBD1. From germline, CDR1 is SGHRS and CDR2 YFSETQ. The CDR3 length is 13 residues. Trimming cost V 5 bases and J 3 bases; bases outside gene matches: 4.